This TCR beta chain was documented in a study of T cell responses to AZD1222 COVID-19 vaccine. Study results and limitations: Unmutated variant regions are reportedly the target of nearly half of TCRs that are spike-specific. Females outnumbered males among donors, who were mostly white British; clonal diversity was possibly underestimated. No repertoire was sampled before or during the peak T cell response, only after it.

TCRdb's table, derived via immunoSEQ multiplex PCR, lists solely in-frame clones and lacks some. The sample lists 130,000 to 150,000 clones; approximately 88% were seen once. Regarding this clone: Its cognate antigen is unknown.

The CDR3 totals 12 residues. Germline CDR1 is SEHNR and CDR2 is FQNEAQ (reference sequence). V shed 1 base and J shed 7 bases, with 5 bases lying between them. The J gene is TRBJ1-5, the V gene TRBV7-9; D remains unclear. The material was peripheral blood, obtained on day 0 of MenACWY control vaccination. The clonotype was recovered from an adult in good health. CDR3 nucleotides: TGTGCCAGCAGCTTAGACCTCCAGCCCCAGCATTTT. Translation gives CASSLDLQPQHF.